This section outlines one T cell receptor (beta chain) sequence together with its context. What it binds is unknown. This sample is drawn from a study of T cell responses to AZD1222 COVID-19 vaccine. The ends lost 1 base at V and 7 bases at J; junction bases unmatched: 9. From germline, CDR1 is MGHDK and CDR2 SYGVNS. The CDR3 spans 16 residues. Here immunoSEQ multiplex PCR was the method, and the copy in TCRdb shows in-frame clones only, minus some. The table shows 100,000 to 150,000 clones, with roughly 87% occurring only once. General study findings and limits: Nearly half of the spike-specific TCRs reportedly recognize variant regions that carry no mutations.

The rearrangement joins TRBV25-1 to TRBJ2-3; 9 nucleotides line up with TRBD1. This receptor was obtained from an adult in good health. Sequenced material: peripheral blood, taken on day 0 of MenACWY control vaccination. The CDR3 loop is CASSEWGTGFRNTQYF. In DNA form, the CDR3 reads TGTGCCAGCAGTGAATGGGGGACAGGGTTCAGGAATACGCAGTATTTT. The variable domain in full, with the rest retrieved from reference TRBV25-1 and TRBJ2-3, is EADIYQTPRYLVIGTGKKITLECSQTMGHDKMYWYQQDPGMELHLIHYSYGVNSTEKGDLSSESTVSRIRTEHFPLTLESARPSHTSQYLCASSEWGTGFRNTQYFGPGTRLTVL.